This is a list of T cell receptor beta chains from one sample in a study of vaccination and CD4 T cells after COVID-19. Antigen specificity for these receptors is unknown. TCRdb independently ran MiXCR on the PCR reads; one entry per CDR3 protein. The table has 15,000 to 20,000 distinct CDR3 sequences, 55% seen once. The sequencing input was CD4+ T cells from blood, cultured in vitro. Every receptor here comes from a human donor who had recovered from COVID-19. The CDR3 runs from the conserved cysteine through the conserved F or W. The D gene is left open where the match is weak. For some rows the clone size is stated as once, few or many, or as a class when expanded; others skip it.

abundance | j_gene | d_gene | v_gene | CDR3aa | CDR3nt
NA | TRBJ2-5 | TRBD1 | TRBV12-3/TRBV12-4 | CASTQLGTGQGLETQYF | TGTGCCAGCACCCAATTGGGAACGGGACAGGGTTTAGAGACCCAGTACTTC
once | TRBJ2-3 | NA | TRBV30 | CAWSPPEGTDTQYF | TGTGCCTGGAGTCCCCCGGAGGGCACAGATACGCAGTATTTT
NA | TRBJ2-3 | TRBD1 | TRBV24-1 | CATIGGTGSDTQYF | TGTGCCACCATAGGCGGGACAGGGTCAGATACGCAGTATTTT
NA | TRBJ1-1 | TRBD1 | TRBV3-1 | CASSQWGQGRNTEAFF | TGTGCCAGCAGCCAGTGGGGACAGGGGAGGAACACTGAAGCTTTCTTT
few | TRBJ1-5 | NA | TRBV10-3 | CAISESLSQPQHF | TGTGCCATCAGTGAGTCGCTCTCTCAGCCCCAGCATTTT
few | TRBJ1-6 | NA | TRBV27 | CASTWSSYNSPLHF | TGTGCCAGCACCTGGAGCTCCTATAATTCACCCCTCCACTTT
NA | TRBJ2-2 | TRBD1 | TRBV11-3 | CASSSQNRGMGTGELFF | TGTGCCAGCAGCTCGCAAAACAGGGGAATGGGAACCGGGGAGCTGTTTTTT
NA | TRBJ1-2 | TRBD1 | TRBV2 | CAIAGGARGYTF | TGTGCCATAGCAGGGGGCGCGAGGGGCTACACCTTC
NA | TRBJ1-2 | NA | TRBV19 | CASSAGAGAYGYTF | TGTGCCAGTAGCGCCGGGGCCGGTGCCTATGGCTACACCTTC
NA | TRBJ1-2 | NA | TRBV7-9 | CASSVTGTYGYTF | TGTGCCAGCAGCGTAACCGGGACCTATGGCTACACCTTC
NA | TRBJ1-1 | NA | TRBV20-1 | CSASDGRAEAFF | TGCAGTGCTTCGGATGGGAGAGCTGAAGCTTTCTTT